These T cell receptor beta chains were read from a single sample in a study of CD8 T cells in ankylosing spondylitis. TCRdb reprocessed the 5' RACE reads with MiXCR, giving one entry per CDR3 protein. This sample has roughly 470,000 distinct CDR3 sequences; roughly 26% occur once, and the top ten carry over 0.8%. The sample comprised blood, either unsorted or a sorted T cell fraction (not recorded which). These TCRs come from a male donor with ankylosing spondylitis. Each CDR3 is given with its conserved first and last residue. The order of the fields is clone size, D gene, J gene, V gene, CDR3 DNA, CDR3 protein. A D gene is named only where the DNA matches it firmly. Not all rows give a size; the values are once, few, many and, for expanded clones, a class.

-,-,TRBJ1-4,TRBV5-1,TGCGCCAGCAGCTTGCGGAGGGCCGAGGAAAAACTGTTTTTT,CASSLRRAEEKLFF
-,TRBD2,TRBJ2-1,TRBV7-8,TGTGCCAGCAGCCCGAAAGCGCTAGCGGGAGCCTACAATGAGCAGTTCTTC,CASSPKALAGAYNEQFF
-,-,TRBJ2-2,TRBV7-2,TGTGCCAGCAGCCGCAGGGTGAACACCGGGGAGCTGTTTTTT,CASSRRVNTGELFF
few,-,TRBJ2-1,TRBV7-8,TGTGCCAGCAGCATAAGACTGATTTACAATGAGCAGTTCTTC,CASSIRLIYNEQFF
many,-,TRBJ1-6,TRBV12-3/TRBV12-4,TGTGCCAGCAGCAACGATCCAGGGACCCCCCTCCACTTT,CASSNDPGTPLHF
-,-,TRBJ1-1,TRBV11-3,TGTGCCAGCAGCCTACCTGAGAAGAACACTGAAGCTTTCTTT,CASSLPEKNTEAFF
-,-,TRBJ1-4,TRBV7-9,TGTGCCAGCAGCCTCGGGACAATCGGTGAAAAACTGTTTTTT,CASSLGTIGEKLFF
-,-,TRBJ1-4,TRBV4-2,TGTGCCAGCAGCCGCGAATGGGACAAGAATGAAAAACTGTTTTTT,CASSREWDKNEKLFF
few,-,TRBJ2-3,TRBV2,TGTGCCAGCACCGAACTTCGCACAGATACGCAGTATTTT,CASTELRTDTQYF
-,-,TRBJ1-2,TRBV5-6,TGTGCCAGCAGCTTGAGTTCTGAACCTTATGGCTACACCTTC,CASSLSSEPYGYTF
few,-,TRBJ1-5,TRBV21-1,TGTGCCAGCAGCAAAGGGGGGGGGCGGAATCAGCCCCAGCATTTT,CASSKGGGRNQPQHF
few,TRBD1,TRBJ2-6,TRBV12-3/TRBV12-4,TGTGCCAGCAGTCCCCGACAGGGTCCGTCATCTGGGGCCAACGTCCTGACTTTC,CASSPRQGPSSGANVLTF
-,-,TRBJ1-4,TRBV20-1,TGCAGTGCTAGTAGTTCCCCCGATGAAAAACTGTTTTTT,CSASSSPDEKLFF
few,TRBD2,TRBJ2-1,TRBV5-1,TGCGCCAGCAGCTTGGACGGGAGGGCCACGGGTGAGCAGTTCTTC,CASSLDGRATGEQFF
few,-,TRBJ1-1,TRBV30,TGTGCCTGGAGTGTGGGGGGGAACACTGAAGCTTTCTTT,CAWSVGGNTEAFF
-,-,TRBJ2-1,TRBV5-1,TGCGCCAGCAGCTTGACCAGCCGCGGTGAGCAGTTCTTC,CASSLTSRGEQFF
-,-,TRBJ2-5,TRBV20-1,TGCAGTGCTAGAGATCCGATGAAAGAGACCCAGTACTTC,CSARDPMKETQYF
-,-,TRBJ2-3,TRBV20-1,TGCAGTGTAGGAGTTGCGGGTATGCAGTATTTT,CSVGVAGMQYF
few,-,TRBJ1-2,TRBV12-3/TRBV12-4,TGTGCCAGCAGTTTAGGAGTCGGGGGGCATCATGGCTACACCTTC,CASSLGVGGHHGYTF
few,-,TRBJ2-3,TRBV11-2,TGTGCCAGCAGCTTAGTTAAGGGCGGCACAGATACGCAGTATTTT,CASSLVKGGTDTQYF
few,-,TRBJ2-1,TRBV2,TGTGCCAGCAGAGAACTAGTGGTAGCCAATGAGCAGTTCTTC,CASRELVVANEQFF
-,TRBD1,TRBJ2-1,TRBV5-1,TGCGCCAGCCTTCCCGGGACAGGGCACACCAATGAGCAGTTCTTC,CASLPGTGHTNEQFF
many,-,TRBJ1-1,TRBV7-2,TGTGCCAGCAGCATCAGGGTGGACACTGAAGCTTTCTTT,CASSIRVDTEAFF
-,-,TRBJ2-1,TRBV20-1,TGCAGTGCGAGACAGTGGGTAGGGAATGAGCAGTTCTTC,CSARQWVGNEQFF
few,TRBD2,TRBJ2-2,TRBV24-1,TGTGCCACCAGTGAACCGGGACTACTGACACCTTCCGCCGGGGAGCTGTTTTTT,CATSEPGLLTPSAGELFF
-,TRBD2,TRBJ2-3,TRBV11-2,TGTGCCAGCAGCTTGAGGGTAGCGGGGGGCTGGGATACGCAGTATTTT,CASSLRVAGGWDTQYF
many,-,TRBJ2-1,TRBV29-1,TGCAGCGTCGATAGAGGGGAATGGGGCGATGAGCAGTTCTTC,CSVDRGEWGDEQFF
few,TRBD2,TRBJ2-1,TRBV20-1,TGCAGTGCTCAATGGGGTGCGGGAGTGGCCTACAATGAGCAGTTCTTC,CSAQWGAGVAYNEQFF
many,TRBD2,TRBJ2-1,TRBV11-2,TGTGCCAGCACCGGGGACACTAGCGGGAGGGCCAAGAGCTCCTACAATGAGCAGTTCTTC,CASTGDTSGRAKSSYNEQFF
-,TRBD1,TRBJ2-7,TRBV5-1,TGCGCCAGCAGCCCCAGGACAGGGGCCTACGAGCAGTACTTC,CASSPRTGAYEQYF
few,TRBD2,TRBJ2-1,TRBV4-1,TGCGCCAGCAGCCAAGATTCGATAGCGGGATACTCCTACAATGAGCAGTTCTTC,CASSQDSIAGYSYNEQFF
-,-,TRBJ2-1,TRBV29-1,TGCAGCGTTGGGGCATGGGACGATGAGCAGTTCTTC,CSVGAWDDEQFF
few,TRBD1,TRBJ2-5,TRBV29-1,TGCAGCGTGGGGACAGGGGGCCAAGAGACCCAGTACTTC,CSVGTGGQETQYF
-,-,TRBJ1-4,TRBV14,TGTGCCAGCAGCGAAAGAACCTCCATCCTGGACAAACTGTTTTTT,CASSERTSILDKLFF
-,-,TRBJ2-1,TRBV7-2,TGTGCCAGCAGTTGGGACCGATACAATGAGCAGTTCTTC,CASSWDRYNEQFF
-,-,TRBJ2-3,TRBV5-1,TGCGCCAGCAGCCCTAGGGTTAGCACAGATACGCAGTATTTT,CASSPRVSTDTQYF
-,-,TRBJ2-1,TRBV24-1,TGTGCCACCAGTGATTTGCATAGTGTCAATGAGCAGTTCTTC,CATSDLHSVNEQFF
few,TRBD2,TRBJ2-1,TRBV5-1,TGCGCCAGCACCAAGGAGAGGACTAGCGGACCAAATGAGCAGTTCTTC,CASTKERTSGPNEQFF